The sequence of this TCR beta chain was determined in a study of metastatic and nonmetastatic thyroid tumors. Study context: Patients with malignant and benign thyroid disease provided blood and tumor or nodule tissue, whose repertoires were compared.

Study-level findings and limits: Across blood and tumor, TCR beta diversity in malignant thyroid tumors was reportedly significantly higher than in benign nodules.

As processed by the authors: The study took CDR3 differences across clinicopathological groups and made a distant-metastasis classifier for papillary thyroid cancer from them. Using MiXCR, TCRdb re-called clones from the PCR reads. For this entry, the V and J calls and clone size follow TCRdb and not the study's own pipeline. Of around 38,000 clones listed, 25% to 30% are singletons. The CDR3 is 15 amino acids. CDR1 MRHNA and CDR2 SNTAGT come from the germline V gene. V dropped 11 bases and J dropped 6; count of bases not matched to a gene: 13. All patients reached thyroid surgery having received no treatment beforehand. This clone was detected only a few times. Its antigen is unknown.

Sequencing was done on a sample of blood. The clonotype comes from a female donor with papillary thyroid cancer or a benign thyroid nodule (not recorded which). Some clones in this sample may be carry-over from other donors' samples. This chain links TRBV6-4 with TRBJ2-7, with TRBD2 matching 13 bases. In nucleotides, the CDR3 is TGTGCCCGTTGGGTACTAGCGGGAGGGCTGGTCGAGCAGTACTTC. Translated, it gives CARWVLAGGLVEQYF.